A selection of T cell receptor beta chains follows, all from one sample in a study of cytomegalovirus exposure and HLA in healthy donors. Sequencing used immunoSEQ multiplex PCR; TCRdb keeps in-frame clones, though not all of them. The data contain tens of thousands of clones, approximately 80% of them seen just once; the ten biggest clones take up about 9.3%. Sequencing was performed on PBMCs. These receptors all stem from a human donor in good health. Both conserved end residues are part of each CDR3. Only some rows state a clone size, as once, few, many or a class for expanded clones.

CDR3aa: CARPTEGGNSYEQYF
j_gene: TRBJ2-7
v_gene: TRBV28
abundance: once
len: 15

CDR3aa: CASSPLGRGSEKLFF
j_gene: TRBJ1-4
v_gene: TRBV18
abundance: few
len: 15

CDR3aa: CARSLNSGTSGRLTMNTGELFF
j_gene: TRBJ2-2
v_gene: TRBV5-3
abundance: NA
len: 22

CDR3aa: CSAGDYWNEQYF
j_gene: TRBJ2-7
v_gene: TRBV29-1
abundance: NA
len: 12

CDR3aa: CASIPQAGSSYEQYF
j_gene: TRBJ2-7
v_gene: TRBV18
abundance: NA
len: 15

CDR3aa: CASSLSWGLLDEAFF
j_gene: TRBJ1-1
v_gene: TRBV27
abundance: NA
len: 15

CDR3aa: CASSPSHNTEAFF
j_gene: TRBJ1-1
v_gene: TRBV18
abundance: NA
len: 13

CDR3aa: CASSQWAGGHEQYF
j_gene: TRBJ2-7
v_gene: TRBV23-1
abundance: NA
len: 14

CDR3aa: CASSAGTGGRETQYF
j_gene: TRBJ2-5
v_gene: TRBV9
abundance: NA
len: 15

CDR3aa: CASSARLAGSYNEQFF
j_gene: TRBJ2-1
v_gene: TRBV9
abundance: once
len: 16

CDR3aa: CASSIKKGLAGPDTQYF
j_gene: TRBJ2-3
v_gene: TRBV19
abundance: NA
len: 17

CDR3aa: CASSATGRDNYGYTF
j_gene: TRBJ1-2
v_gene: TRBV9
abundance: NA
len: 15

CDR3aa: CASRTALLDQPQHF
j_gene: TRBJ1-5
v_gene: TRBV28
abundance: NA
len: 14

CDR3aa: CASRKREALSGDYEQYF
j_gene: TRBJ2-7
v_gene: TRBV10-1
abundance: NA
len: 17

CDR3aa: CASSVTSSASNEQFF
j_gene: TRBJ2-1
v_gene: TRBV7-2
abundance: NA
len: 15

CDR3aa: CAWTEGGNQPQHF
j_gene: TRBJ1-5
v_gene: TRBV30
abundance: NA
len: 13

CDR3aa: CASSLDTRFGTGRTGELFF
j_gene: TRBJ2-2
v_gene: TRBV5-6
abundance: few
len: 19

CDR3aa: CATSSGTGGRTDTQYF
j_gene: TRBJ2-3
v_gene: TRBV15
abundance: NA
len: 16

CDR3aa: CAINRGTGELFF
j_gene: TRBJ2-2
v_gene: TRBV10-3
abundance: once
len: 12

CDR3aa: CASSPRERDSNQPQHF
j_gene: TRBJ1-5
v_gene: TRBV19
abundance: NA
len: 16

CDR3aa: CASSPRDSSSYNEQFF
j_gene: TRBJ2-1
v_gene: TRBV18
abundance: NA
len: 16

CDR3aa: CASSLVPGQTAFNYGYTF
j_gene: TRBJ1-2
v_gene: TRBV7-8
abundance: NA
len: 18